This paragraph covers one T cell receptor (beta chain) sequence. Its matching antigen is unknown. This sample is drawn from a study of Ad26.COV2.S vaccination and SARS-CoV-2 variants. The overall study: Intramuscular Ad26.COV2.S doses were given once or twice, 56 days apart.

Findings of the study overall: Total T cell responses may have been underestimated by the TCR breadth and depth analyses.

Sequencing used immunoSEQ multiplex PCR; TCRdb keeps in-frame clones, though not all of them. The sample includes approximately 300,000 clones, about 82% of them seen just once. The treatment was: roughly 19 received Ad26.COV2.S at low or high dose, single or two shots; roughly five received placebo; per-sample allocation not given. The investigators took samples on day 63 after the first vaccine or placebo injection. In Boston, an adult donor aged 18-55 years took part. Germline values: CDR1 SGHDT, CDR2 YYEEEE. The CDR3 covers 17 residues. The V end lost 2 bases, the J end lost 4 bases, and 22 bases lay between the germline ends.

Sequences were derived from peripheral blood, sampled in a trial of Ad26.COV2.S vaccine versus placebo. This clonotype was obtained from a person aged 18 to 65 who received the Ad26.COV2.S COVID-19 vaccine or a placebo. The V call is TRBV5-6, the J call TRBJ2-7; a possible D gene is TRBD2 (7 bases). DNA of the CDR3: TGTGCCAGCAGCTTAAGTCGTTGGGGGGGCGGTGGTTACGAGCAGTACTTC. Its translation is CASSLSRWGGGGYEQYF. The whole variable domain, filled in from reference TRBV5-6 and TRBJ2-7, reads DAGVTQSPTHLIKTRGQQVTLRCSPKSGHDTVSWYQQALGQGPQFIFQYYEEEERQRGNFPDRFSGHQFPNYSSELNVNALLLGDSALYLCASSLSRWGGGGYEQYFGPGTRLTVT.